These 3 T cell receptor beta chains were all obtained from the same sample, sequenced in a study of T cell responses to AZD1222 COVID-19 vaccine. The method was immunoSEQ multiplex PCR; TCRdb's version includes in-frame clones alone and lacks a portion of them. The sample lists some 150,000 clones, 85% to 95% occurring once. Source: peripheral blood, taken on day 0 of AZD1222 vaccination. These receptor sequences come from an adult in good health.

This clone showed up just once. The CDR3 protein is CASSYSQIIQETQYF. In DNA, the CDR3 is TGTGCCAGCAGTTACTCCCAGATAATCCAAGAGACCCAGTACTTC. This chain links TRBV6-5 with TRBJ2-5; D call uncertain. This CDR3 comprises 15 residues. The germline V gene has CDR1 MNHEY and CDR2 SVGAGI. Trimming took off 0 bases at V and 1 base at J, with 9 bases between the two ends.

The chain employs TRBV7-2 and TRBJ2-3; 11 bases align to TRBD2. This CDR3 has 14 amino acids. J lost 5 bases, V lost 3 bases, and 1 base had no gene match. Germline V gene sequence: CDR1 SGHTA, CDR2 FQGNSA. This CDR3 is CASSFSGRVDTQYF. In DNA form, the CDR3 reads TGTGCCAGCAGCTTTAGCGGGAGGGTAGATACGCAGTATTTT.

CDR3 DNA: TGTGCAAGTCGCTTAAGAGAGGTCGGACAGGGTGGGGTGAACACTGAAGCTTTCTTT. Its protein is CASRLREVGQGGVNTEAFF. The chain combines TRBV12-2 with TRBJ1-1; the table's D call TRBD1 went unverified against the DNA. TRBV12-2 is noted as a pseudogene. The CDR3 length is 19 residues.